This T cell receptor beta chain was sequenced during a study of T cells in Graves' hyperthyroidism and ophthalmopathy. Template material for amplifying TCR beta CDR3 regions consisted of RNA transcripts. Initially, a first-round RT-PCR of the TCR CDR3 employed the HTBI primer set. TCRdb analysed the multiplex PCR reads with MiXCR anew, one entry per CDR3 protein. Of 550,000 to 600,000 distinct CDR3 sequences listed, over 12% are singletons. Germline V CDR1 and CDR2: MDHEN, SYDVKM. This CDR3 spans 20 amino acids. V was clipped by 5 bases and J by 0 bases, with 26 bases between them. Ophthalmopathy patients all had a Clinical Activity Score of at least 3, a NOSPECS grade of at least 4 and disease under 3 months old. Each diagnosis drew on symptoms, thyroxine, TRAb, thyroid ultrasound and orbital computed tomography findings. This clonotype was found many times.

This chain connects TRBV28 to TRBJ2-1, with D perhaps matching TRBD2 (6 bases). The sequencing sample was made of blood. The clonotype originates from a woman between 18 and 29 years old with Graves' ophthalmopathy. CDR3 sequence reads: CASSPNGVDYTKASYNEQFF. CDR3 nucleotide sequence: TGTGCCAGCAGTCCGAACGGGGTGGACTACACGAAAGCCTCCTACAATGAGCAGTTCTTC.